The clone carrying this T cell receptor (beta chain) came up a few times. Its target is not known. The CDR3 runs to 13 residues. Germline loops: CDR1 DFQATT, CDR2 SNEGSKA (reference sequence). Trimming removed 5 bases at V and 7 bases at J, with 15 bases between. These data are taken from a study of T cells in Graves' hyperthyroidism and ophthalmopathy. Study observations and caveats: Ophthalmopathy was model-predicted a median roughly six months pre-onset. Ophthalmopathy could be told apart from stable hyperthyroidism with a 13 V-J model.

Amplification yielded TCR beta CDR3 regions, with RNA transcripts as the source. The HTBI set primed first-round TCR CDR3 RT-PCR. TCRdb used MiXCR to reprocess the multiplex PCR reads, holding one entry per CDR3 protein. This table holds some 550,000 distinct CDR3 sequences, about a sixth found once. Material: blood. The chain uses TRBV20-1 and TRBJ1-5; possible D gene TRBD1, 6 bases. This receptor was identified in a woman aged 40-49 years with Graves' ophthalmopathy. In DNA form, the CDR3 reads TGCAGTGCTGGTGGACAGCTAGGACAGCCCCAGCATTTT. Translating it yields CSAGGQLGQPQHF.